This note documents a single T cell receptor beta chain sequence. At least ten counts were recorded for this clonotype. It lacks a known antigen. The sample holds no much larger clone one base away, and base qualities are not on file. To synthesize cDNA, template-switch 5'RACE was performed with a primer carrying a 10-nucleotide random unique molecular identifier so that each TCR transcript was tagged. Each sequencing run produced over 190 million TCR-beta sequences covering 15-18 subjects. The RNeasy kit was used for extraction of total RNA. Using the KAPA Real-time Library Amplification kit, TCR-beta VDJ regions were amplified with primers for the TCR constant region and the 5'RACE anchor. A first PCR added sample indexes and Illumina adaptors, after which a second PCR increased the library yield. The roughly 650 bp TCR product was size-selected on a 2% E-gel SizeSelection system after Ampure bead purification. Library quality was checked on a Bioanalyzer, concentration was measured with Qubit, and libraries were quantified with the Kapa Library Quantification kit before pooling. Paired-end 2 x 150 bp sequencing of the libraries was performed on an Illumina HiSeq 2500. To increase sequence diversity, about 25-31% phiX was spiked into each library pool. On the study's bioinformatics: Quality-filtered reads were processed with the UMI-based MiGEC pipeline, which removed over 90% of raw TCR sequences during error correction. VDJ genes were aligned to IMGT germline references, and clonotypes were defined by unique CDR3 amino acid sequence plus V-J genes. Clonal expansion, Shannon diversity, and CDR3 relatedness (CalcPairwiseDistances, ClusterSamples) were evaluated with VDJtools, and phylogenetic trees were built with CLCbio workbench. Clones with at least 8 unique UMIs were defined as expanded, with this threshold being based on coefficient-of-variation modelling across technical triplicates. TCRdb reanalyzed the raw reads on its own, using fastp at Q25 for trimming and MiXCR for clone calling, and kept in-frame beta chains. One record per CDR3 amino acid sequence lists the most common genes and DNA. TCRdb assigned the V and J calls; the authors' analysis was not used. In this sample the table shows 18,000 or so distinct CDR3 sequences, under 35% of which occur a single time. Roughly 34% of the sample is in the top ten clones.

This sample is part of a study of neurological immune-mediated disorders (dated by TCRdb to between 2018 and 2021). Turning to the overall study: Using UMI-based sequencing, the study compared peripheral blood TCR-beta repertoires from patients with HTLV-I-associated myelopathy (HAM/TSP), patients with multiple sclerosis, and healthy controls. Longitudinal samples, technical triplicates and paired sorted CD4+ and CD8+ T-cell subsets, alongside PBMC samples, were included among the approximately 110 TCR-beta libraries. The cohort included 60 to 70 subjects: about 15 with HAM/TSP, roughly 34 with multiple sclerosis, and approximately 20 healthy controls.

General findings and caveats noted by the study authors: No identical CDR3 amino acid sequences were found to be shared among expanded clones across subjects, suggesting that TCR-beta repertoires were private in all groups. TCR clonal expansion was highest in HAM/TSP patients and lowest in MS patients, with MS patients falling below even healthy controls.

Unsorted PBMC libraries were generated from 2 million PBMCs stored in RNAlater at -80 °C until RNA extraction. PBMCs were separated from peripheral blood using Ficoll-Hypaque density gradient centrifugation and then cryopreserved in liquid nitrogen. The clonotype originates from a man over 45 with HTLV-1-associated myelopathy (HAM/TSP). The specimen sequenced was PBMCs.

The sequenced DNA is TGTGCCAGCAGCCAAGATTTATTGACTAGCGGATTCACAGATACGCAGTATTTT. The encoded protein is CASSQDLLTSGFTDTQYF. The chain links TRBV3-1 with TRBJ2-3, with TRBD2 matching 9 junction bases. At the junction V is shortened by 0 bases and J by 2 bases; bases outside the gene matches: 9. From cysteine to phenylalanine, the CDR3 is 18 amino acids long. Of all the DNA, just the CDR3 is kept, 54 bases in frame from base 1. The germline V gene (reference sequence) sets CDR1 to LGHDT and CDR2 to YNNKEL.